This TCR beta chain was captured in a study of OX40 agonist ivuxolimab in advanced cancers. This CDR3 spans 14 amino acids. The germline V gene has CDR1 MGHDK and CDR2 SYGVNS. V lost 3 bases and J lost 5, with 14 bases in between. Measured with immunoSEQ multiplex PCR; TCRdb has only the in-frame clones, and not every one. The sample includes over 45,000 clones, 93% seen only once; the top ten take 15% to 20%. The source was CD4+ or CD8+ T cells sorted from blood, collected in a trial of the OX40 agonist ivuxolimab. The clonotype comes from an adult with an advanced solid tumor such as melanoma, head and neck, liver or kidney cancer. The chain joins TRBV25-1 to TRBJ2-7, with D tentatively TRBD2 (6 bases). The DNA for the CDR3 is TGTGCCAGCAGTGACGGGAGTCTAGTGCACGAGCAGTACTTC. Amino acid sequence: CASSDGSLVHEQYF.